The rows below give T cell receptor beta chains drawn from one sample of a study of T cell changes during pregnancy in multiple sclerosis. Method: immunoSEQ multiplex PCR; TCRdb's copy keeps in-frame clones and lacks some. Among roughly 110,000 clones, roughly 92% were seen once, and the ten largest hold more than 0.65%. Sequencing was performed on peripheral blood, taken in the third trimester of pregnancy. These receptors all come from a female donor in good health, enrolled as a control in a pregnancy study. Each CDR3 is given with its conserved first and last residue. The D gene is left open where the match is weak. Size tells how often a clone was seen (once, few, many) or the class of an expanded clone, and some rows leave it out.

V gene	J gene	clone size	D gene	CDR3 protein	CDR3 DNA
TRBV18	TRBJ2-1	.	TRBD2	CASSPSGGVYNEQFF	TGTGCCAGCTCACCTAGCGGGGGGGTCTACAATGAGCAGTTCTTC
TRBV7-2	TRBJ2-5	.	TRBD1	CASSSTGAFKETQYF	TGTGCCAGCAGCTCTACAGGGGCCTTTAAAGAGACCCAGTACTTC
TRBV4-3	TRBJ2-1	.	.	CASSPGVISEQFF	TGCGCCAGCAGCCCGGGGGTAATCAGTGAGCAGTTCTTC
TRBV6-6	TRBJ1-1	few	TRBD1	CASSTGGITEAFF	TGTGCCAGTTCGACAGGGGGAATCACTGAAGCTTTCTTT
TRBV11-2	TRBJ2-5	.	TRBD2	CASSLAGGQQETQYF	TGTGCCAGCAGCTTAGCGGGGGGGCAACAAGAGACCCAGTACTTC
TRBV7-8	TRBJ1-2	.	.	CASSLLDSLYGYTF	TGTGCCAGCAGCTTACTTGACAGCTTATATGGCTACACCTTC
TRBV6-6	TRBJ2-3	.	TRBD1	CASSQLRDRGPVTQYF	TGTGCCAGCAGTCAACTCCGGGACAGGGGCCCGGTCACGCAGTATTTT
TRBV7-9	TRBJ2-2	.	TRBD1	CASSSDRGYTGELFF	TGTGCCAGCAGCTCCGACAGGGGGTACACCGGGGAGCTGTTTTTT
TRBV7-6	TRBJ2-3	once	.	CASSLSGDRRLGTQYF	TGTGCCAGCAGCTTATCCGGAGACCGTCGCTTAGGTACGCAGTATTTT
TRBV9	TRBJ2-7	.	.	CASSQGGYEQYF	TGTGCCAGCAGCCAGGGGGGTTACGAGCAGTACTTC
TRBV6-6	TRBJ1-1	.	.	CASSPLGNRMNTEAFF	TGTGCCAGCAGCCCCCTTGGAAACAGGATGAACACTGAAGCTTTCTTT
TRBV25-1	TRBJ2-7	few	.	CASSGLGYEQYF	TGTGCCAGCAGTGGTCTAGGCTACGAGCAGTACTTC
TRBV5-5	TRBJ2-7	once	.	CASSMQGGPYEQYF	TGTGCCAGCAGCATGCAGGGAGGCCCCTACGAGCAGTACTTC
TRBV6-5	TRBJ1-1	.	TRBD1	CANPPTGMNTEAFF	TGTGCCAACCCCCCGACAGGGATGAACACTGAAGCTTTCTTT
TRBV18	TRBJ2-3	.	TRBD2	CASSPGLAGSSTDTQYF	TGTGCCAGCTCACCAGGGCTAGCGGGGTCTAGCACAGATACGCAGTATTTT
TRBV4-3	TRBJ1-6	.	.	CASSQGQGNSPLHF	TGCGCCAGCAGCCAAGGCCAGGGGAATTCACCCCTCCACTTT
TRBV19	TRBJ2-7	once	TRBD2	CASSTVPGGYEQYF	TGTGCCAGTAGTACAGTCCCGGGGGGCTACGAGCAGTACTTC
TRBV30	TRBJ1-2	.	TRBD1	CAWSAPGQNYGYTF	TGTGCCTGGAGTGCCCCGGGACAGAACTATGGCTACACCTTC
TRBV6-5	TRBJ1-2	.	.	CASSSQGQVAGYTF	TGTGCCAGCAGTTCCCAGGGGCAGGTCGCCGGCTACACCTTC
TRBV4-3	TRBJ2-1	.	.	CASSQGSGLSSYNEQFF	TGCGCCAGCAGCCAAGGGAGCGGGCTGAGCTCCTACAATGAGCAGTTCTTC
TRBV9	TRBJ1-1	once	.	CASSVGGGGTEAFF	TGTGCCAGCAGCGTAGGAGGGGGTGGCACTGAAGCTTTCTTT
TRBV10-3	TRBJ1-6	.	.	CAISRTDYNSPLHF	TGTGCCATCAGTAGGACAGATTATAATTCACCCCTCCACTTT
TRBV30	TRBJ1-1	.	.	CACPGSRGTEAFF	TGTGCCTGTCCGGGATCTCGAGGGACTGAAGCTTTCTTT
TRBV6-5	TRBJ2-7	.	TRBD1	CASSSQGRREQYF	TGTGCCAGCAGTTCACAGGGGAGACGCGAGCAGTACTTC
TRBV30	TRBJ2-3	.	.	CAWSVRADTQYF	TGTGCCTGGAGTGTACGGGCAGATACGCAGTATTTT
TRBV7-2	TRBJ2-7	.	TRBD1	CASSRGQNIEQYF	TGTGCCAGCAGCCGGGGACAGAACATCGAGCAGTACTTC
TRBV7-3	TRBJ2-5	.	TRBD2	CASSLFGGGTQETQYF	TGTGCCAGCAGCTTATTTGGCGGGGGGACCCAAGAGACCCAGTACTTC
TRBV6-1	TRBJ2-7	.	TRBD1	CASSLGQPGEQYF	TGTGCCAGCAGTTTGGGACAGCCGGGCGAGCAGTACTTC
TRBV27	TRBJ2-7	.	.	CASSPGTYEQYF	TGTGCCAGCAGTCCCGGGACCTACGAGCAGTACTTC
TRBV29-1	TRBJ2-7	once	TRBD1	CSVSPGQGAYEQYF	TGCAGCGTGTCACCGGGACAGGGGGCCTACGAGCAGTACTTC
TRBV7-9	TRBJ1-2	.	TRBD1	CASSKDRETGYTF	TGTGCCAGCAGCAAAGACAGGGAAACTGGCTACACCTTC
TRBV11-2	TRBJ1-2	.	TRBD1	CASSLLGQNYGYTF	TGTGCCAGCAGCTTACTGGGACAGAACTATGGCTACACCTTC
TRBV14	TRBJ2-3	.	.	CASSQTLGTGFTDTQYF	TGTGCCAGCAGCCAAACTCTCGGGACTGGGTTTACAGATACGCAGTATTTT
TRBV9	TRBJ2-1	once	TRBD2	CASSVGGSGGASEQFF	TGTGCCAGCAGCGTAGGTGGTAGCGGGGGGGCAAGTGAGCAGTTCTTC
TRBV7-2	TRBJ1-4	.	.	CASSLGGRTNEKLFF	TGTGCCAGCAGCTTAGGGGGGCGGACTAATGAAAAACTGTTTTTT
TRBV7-3	TRBJ2-1	.	.	CASSQGGTSLGDEQFF	TGTGCCAGCAGCCAAGGCGGGACCAGTTTGGGCGATGAGCAGTTCTTC
TRBV30	TRBJ2-3	.	.	CAWSVTSGGTDTQYF	TGTGCCTGGAGTGTAACTTCCGGAGGCACAGATACGCAGTATTTT
TRBV11-3	TRBJ2-1	.	TRBD2	CASSFGLATIISYNEQFF	TGTGCCAGCAGCTTCGGACTAGCCACGATAATCTCCTACAATGAGCAGTTCTTC
TRBV5-1	TRBJ2-1	.	.	CASSLGQSIANEQFF	TGCGCCAGCAGCTTGGGACAGTCCATCGCTAATGAGCAGTTCTTC
TRBV5-1	TRBJ1-4	.	TRBD1	CASSPGGQGREKLFF	TGCGCCAGCAGCCCCGGGGGACAGGGGCGTGAAAAACTGTTTTTT
TRBV5-1	TRBJ2-3	once	TRBD2	CASQPGLAVDTQYF	TGCGCCAGCCAACCGGGACTAGCGGTAGATACGCAGTATTTT
TRBV2	TRBJ2-2	.	.	CASSEALRGTGELFF	TGTGCCAGCAGTGAAGCGCTTCGGGGCACCGGGGAGCTGTTTTTT
TRBV6-5	TRBJ1-3	.	.	CASSRDTISGNTIYF	TGTGCCAGCAGTCGTGACACAATCTCTGGAAACACCATATATTTT
TRBV2	TRBJ1-2	.	.	CASSGHGRTNYGYTF	TGTGCCAGCAGCGGACACGGACGGACAAACTATGGCTACACCTTC
TRBV25-1	TRBJ2-7	.	TRBD1	CASSGRTGLYEQYF	TGTGCCAGCAGTGGTCGGACAGGATTATACGAGCAGTACTTC
TRBV9	TRBJ1-4	.	.	CASSVEVIAEKLFF	TGTGCCAGCAGCGTAGAGGTCATAGCTGAAAAACTGTTTTTT
TRBV11-1	TRBJ2-1	.	TRBD2	CASSLRLARSYNEQFF	TGTGCCAGCAGCTTAAGACTAGCTCGCTCTTACAATGAGCAGTTCTTC
TRBV5-4	TRBJ2-2	.	TRBD2	CASSLELAGATGELFF	TGTGCCAGCAGCTTGGAACTAGCGGGGGCCACCGGGGAGCTGTTTTTT
TRBV6-5	TRBJ2-5	.	.	CASRAGPQETQYF	TGTGCCAGCAGGGCAGGGCCCCAAGAGACCCAGTACTTC
TRBV7-2	TRBJ2-7	.	.	CASSPIRGGREQYF	TGTGCCAGCAGCCCAATCAGGGGAGGGCGCGAGCAGTACTTC
TRBV7-2	TRBJ2-3	.	.	CASSLGGPPDTQYF	TGTGCCAGCAGCTTAGGGGGGCCGCCAGATACGCAGTATTTT
TRBV15	TRBJ2-3	.	TRBD2	CATSLAGGPQDTQYF	TGTGCCACCAGTTTAGCGGGGGGCCCTCAAGATACGCAGTATTTT
TRBV4-1	TRBJ1-1	few	.	CASSQGNTEAFF	TGCGCCAGCAGTCAGGGGAACACTGAAGCTTTCTTT